Listed below are T cell receptor beta chains from one sample, sequenced in a study of blood T cells in healthy people across ages. One entry per CDR3 protein results from TCRdb running MiXCR on the 5' RACE reads. The repertoire includes approximately 1,700,000 distinct CDR3 sequences, approximately 40% of them detected once, and under 30% sits in the top ten. Sample: blood. The origin of the receptors is a human donor in good health. CDR3s include the opening cysteine and the closing phenylalanine or tryptophan. Size tells how often a clone was seen (once, few, many) or the class of an expanded clone, and some rows leave it out.

>-|TRBV6-6|16
CASSYLGSAPHGGQYF
>-|TRBV5-1|16
CASSSTASDGAGELFF
>-|TRBV20-1|17
CSARGLAGDLLSYEQYF
>-|TRBV6-5|12
CASSYGGAEQYF
>many|TRBV7-2|14
CASSLDRVNEKLFF
>-|TRBV10-3|14
CAISSGRPSYGQYF
>-|TRBV4-1|14
CASSQVSAGDIQYF
>-|TRBV20-1|14
CSLTPGLANQPQHF
>-|TRBV4-2|15
CASSQEARISYEQYF
>-|TRBV10-3|11
CAAASTDTQYF
>-|TRBV4-3|17
CASSQEYGGGSTDTQYF
>-|TRBV12-3/TRBV12-4|16
CASSWAGGRKNYGYTF
>few|TRBV29-1|12
CSGATAQVEQFF
>-|TRBV7-2|14
CASSLNTYTDTQYF
>-|TRBV9|19
CASSVGPYRDLALDYGYTF
>-|TRBV12-3/TRBV12-4|14
CASSPVGGRYGYTF
>-|TRBV6-1|15
CASSASQALNTEAFF
>-|TRBV9|15
CASSVALTGVDTQYF
>-|TRBV12-3/TRBV12-4|13
CASSFEASGKQFF
>-|TRBV9|15
CASSVGTSEYNEQFF
>-|TRBV7-2|15
CASSLDGREPYEQYF
>-|TRBV7-9|18
CASSSLWGTKADSGEQYF
>-|TRBV6-5|15
CASSYGDYPTDTQYF
>-|TRBV12-3/TRBV12-4|14
CASSFRRISGGYTF
>-|TRBV29-1|11
CSVEQAYGQYF
>-|TRBV6-2/TRBV6-3|14
CASRKGTTTGELFF